This T cell receptor (beta chain) was recorded in a study of blood T cells in healthy people across ages. Study findings and constraints: Naive CD4+ cells and diversity were both higher in long-lived donors than in aged donors.

The CDR3 runs to 18 residues. V gave up 4 bases and J gave up 0 bases, with 19 bases separating them. Germline V CDR1 and CDR2: SGHAT, FQNNGV. Then a second PCR, running about 6 to 12 cycles, was carried out with a sample-barcoded 5' primer and a J-beta primer mix. Sequencing of every sample gave 2.5 million or more CDR3-containing paired-end reads. TCRdb passed the 5' RACE reads through MiXCR, listing each CDR3 protein once. The sample includes about 1.4 million distinct CDR3 sequences, approximately 63% seen only once; the top ten take about 6.7%. As concerns this clonotype: Its antigen remains unknown.

Total RNA, at least 5 micrograms per sample, came from PBMCs. The receptor comes from a man aged 18-30 years in good health. The genes are TRBV11-2 and TRBJ2-1; tentatively, D is TRBD2 (5 bases). Sequencing used blood. CDR3 loop: CASSYKNKRISSYNEQFF. In nucleotides, the CDR3 is TGTGCCAGCAGCTACAAAAACAAGCGGATCAGCTCCTACAATGAGCAGTTCTTC. Variable domain in full (rest from reference TRBV11-2 and TRBJ2-1): EAGVAQSPRYKIIEKRQSVAFWCNPISGHATLYWYQQILGQGPKLLIQFQNNGVVDDSQLPKDRFSAERLKGVDSTLKIQPAKLEDSAVYLCASSYKNKRISSYNEQFFGPGTRLTVL.